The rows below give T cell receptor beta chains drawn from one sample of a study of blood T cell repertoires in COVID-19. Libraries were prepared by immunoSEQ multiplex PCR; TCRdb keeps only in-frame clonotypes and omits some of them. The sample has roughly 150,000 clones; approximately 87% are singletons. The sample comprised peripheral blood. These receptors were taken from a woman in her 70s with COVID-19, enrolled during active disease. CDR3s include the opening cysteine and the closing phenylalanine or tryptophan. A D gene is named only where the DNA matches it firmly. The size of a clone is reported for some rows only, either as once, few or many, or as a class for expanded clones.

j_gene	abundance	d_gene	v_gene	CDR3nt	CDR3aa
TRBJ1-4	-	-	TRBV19	TGTGCCAGTAGTATAAGCCAAGCAGAAAAACTGTTTTTT	CASSISQAEKLFF
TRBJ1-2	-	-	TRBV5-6	TGTGCCAGCAGTGGGGACTTCTATGGCTACACCTTC	CASSGDFYGYTF
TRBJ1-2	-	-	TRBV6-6	TGTGCCAGCAGCTTGGAGTCTTACTATGGCTACACCTTC	CASSLESYYGYTF
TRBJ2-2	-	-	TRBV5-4	TGTGCCAGCAGCTTGGGAGTTGGAGGGGGCGCTAACACCGGGGAGCTGTTTTTT	CASSLGVGGGANTGELFF
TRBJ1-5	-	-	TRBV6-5	TGTGCCAGCAGCCCGGACAGAAGCAATCAGCCCCAGCATTTT	CASSPDRSNQPQHF
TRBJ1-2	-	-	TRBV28	TGTGCCAGCAGTTTCAGGGGCGGCTATGGCTACACCTTC	CASSFRGGYGYTF
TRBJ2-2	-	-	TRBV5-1	TGCGCCGCGCACTCTCAATACCCGAACACCGGGGAGCTGTTTTTT	CAAHSQYPNTGELFF
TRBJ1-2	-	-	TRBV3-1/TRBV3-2	TGTGCCAGCAGCCTAACAGGGCATGGCTACACCTTC	CASSLTGHGYTF
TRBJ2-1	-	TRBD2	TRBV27	TGTGCCAGCAGTTTAAGCGGGGGGGCCGATGAGCAGTTCTTC	CASSLSGGADEQFF
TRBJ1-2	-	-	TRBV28	TGTGCCAGCAGTCCCTCTGGGGGCGGGTTAAACTATGGCTACACCTTC	CASSPSGGGLNYGYTF
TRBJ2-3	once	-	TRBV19	TGTGCCAGTAGTATAGTGTCGGACGGGGGAGGCACAGATACGCAGTATTTT	CASSIVSDGGGTDTQYF
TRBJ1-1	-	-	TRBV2	TGTGCCAGCAGAGAGGAATCCCGGACTGAAGCTTTCTTT	CASREESRTEAFF
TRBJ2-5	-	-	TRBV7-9	TGTGCCAGCAGCTTGAGCGGAAACAACCAAGAGACCCAGTACTTC	CASSLSGNNQETQYF
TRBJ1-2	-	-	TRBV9	TGTGCCAGCAGTGGGGCAGGGAATGGCTACACCTTC	CASSGAGNGYTF
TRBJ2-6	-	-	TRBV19	TGTGCCAGTAAGAAAGGCGGGGACCGTGGGGGGGCCAACGTCCTGACTTTC	CASKKGGDRGGANVLTF
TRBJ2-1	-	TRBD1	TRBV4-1	TGCGCCAGCAGCCAAGAGGGACAGTACCACAATGAGCAGTTCTTC	CASSQEGQYHNEQFF
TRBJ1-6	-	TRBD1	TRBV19	TGTGCCAGTAGGGACAGGCAAGGTTCACCCCTCCACTTT	CASRDRQGSPLHF
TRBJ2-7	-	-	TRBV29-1	TGCAGCGTTGAAGAAGAGGGCCTATCCTACGAGCAGTACTTC	CSVEEEGLSYEQYF
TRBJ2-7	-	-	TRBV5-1	TGCGCCAGCAGCTCAGGACAAACCTACGAGCAGTACTTC	CASSSGQTYEQYF
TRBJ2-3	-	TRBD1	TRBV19	TGTGCCAGTAGTATAGGGGACAGGGCAGGAAGAACAGATACGCAGTATTTT	CASSIGDRAGRTDTQYF
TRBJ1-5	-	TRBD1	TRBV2	TGTGCCAGCGGTACGACAGGGAAGGGCCATCAGCCCCAGCATTTT	CASGTTGKGHQPQHF
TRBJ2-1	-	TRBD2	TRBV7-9	TGTGCCAGCAGCTCCCCGGTACAAGTAGCGGGGGTTAATGAGCAGTTCTTC	CASSSPVQVAGVNEQFF
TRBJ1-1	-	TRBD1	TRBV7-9	TGTGCCAGCAGCTTTCCGGGACAGACGAACACTGAAGCTTTCTTT	CASSFPGQTNTEAFF
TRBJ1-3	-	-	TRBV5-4	TGTGCCAGCACCGAGACTCAGGGAAATGTAAACACCATATATTTT	CASTETQGNVNTIYF
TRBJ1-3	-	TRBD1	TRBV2	TGTGCCAGCAGAGAAGGACAGGGACGGAGCCCCATATATTTT	CASREGQGRSPIYF
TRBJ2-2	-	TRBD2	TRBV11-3	TGTGCCAGCAGCTTAGATGCGGGAGGTACCGGGGAGCTGTTTTTT	CASSLDAGGTGELFF
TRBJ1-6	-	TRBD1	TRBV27	TGTGCCAGCAGGACGACAGGGTTTAGTTCACCCCTCCACTTT	CASRTTGFSSPLHF
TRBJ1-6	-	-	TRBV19	TGTGCCAGTAGTCCCATCCGGTATGATTTATTAGGACATGGGGATTCACCCCTCCACTTT	CASSPIRYDLLGHGDSPLHF
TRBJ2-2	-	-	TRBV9	TGTGCCAGCAGCGCCTTATCAGGGAACACCGGGGAGCTGTTTTTT	CASSALSGNTGELFF
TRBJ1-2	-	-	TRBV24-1	TGTGCCACCAGTGACTCCCTAGACAGATATGGCTACACCTTC	CATSDSLDRYGYTF
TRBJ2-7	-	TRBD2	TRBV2	TGTGCCAGCAACCCCGGGACTAGCGGTTACGAGCAGTACTTC	CASNPGTSGYEQYF
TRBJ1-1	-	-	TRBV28	TGTGCCAGCAGCCGACAGCCGAACACTGAAGCTTTCTTT	CASSRQPNTEAFF
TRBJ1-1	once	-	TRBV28	TGTGCCAGCAGACGACAGGACAGCTCGTGGACTGAAGCTTTCTTT	CASRRQDSSWTEAFF
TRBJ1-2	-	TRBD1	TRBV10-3	TGTGCCATCAGCCTAACAGGGGGCGACTATGGCTACACCTTC	CAISLTGGDYGYTF
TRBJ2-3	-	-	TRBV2	TGTGCCAGCAGTATAAAAGGGGGGGGAAGCACAGATACGCAGTATTTT	CASSIKGGGSTDTQYF
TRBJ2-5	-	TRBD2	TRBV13	TGTGCCAGCAGCTTAGGCCCCCTAGCGGGGGGCCAAGAGACCCAGTACTTC	CASSLGPLAGGQETQYF
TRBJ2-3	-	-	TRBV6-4	TGTGCCAGCAGTACCAACAGTGGGCGCCAAGATACGCAGTATTTT	CASSTNSGRQDTQYF
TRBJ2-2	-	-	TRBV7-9	TGTGCCAGCCCCGCCGTAGGAGGGTCGAACACCGGGGAGCTGTTTTTT	CASPAVGGSNTGELFF
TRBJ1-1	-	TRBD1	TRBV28	TGTGCCAGCAGGAGACAGGGGGCCACTGAAGCTTTCTTT	CASRRQGATEAFF
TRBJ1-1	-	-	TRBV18	TGTGCCAGCTCATCCCTGAGAACTGAAGCTTTCTTT	CASSSLRTEAFF
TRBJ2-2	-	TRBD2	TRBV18	TGTGCCAGCTCACCAAATCCGGCTAGCGGGGGCCTAGGCGGGGAGCTGTTTTTT	CASSPNPASGGLGGELFF
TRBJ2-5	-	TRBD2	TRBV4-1	TGCGCCAGCAGCCGGACTAGCGGGGGACTTCAAGAGACCCAGTACTTC	CASSRTSGGLQETQYF
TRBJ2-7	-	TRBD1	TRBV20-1	TGCAGTGCCACGACAGGGGACGAGCAGTACTTC	CSATTGDEQYF
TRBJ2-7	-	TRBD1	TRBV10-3	TGTGCCATCAGTGAGCTCGACAGGGGGGTCTCCTACGAGCAGTACTTC	CAISELDRGVSYEQYF
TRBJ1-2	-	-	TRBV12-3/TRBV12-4	TGTGCCAGCAGTTTAGCCGGTAACTATGGCTACACCTTC	CASSLAGNYGYTF
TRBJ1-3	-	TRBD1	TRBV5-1	TGCGCCAGCAGCTTGACAGGGGCAGGAAACTCTGGAAACACCATATATTTT	CASSLTGAGNSGNTIYF
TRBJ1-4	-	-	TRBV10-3	TGTGCCATCAGTGAGATCCGGGGGGGACTTGAAAAACTGTTTTTT	CAISEIRGGLEKLFF
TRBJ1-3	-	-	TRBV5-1	TGCGCCAGCAGCTTGTCCCCCTTCGGCTCTGGAAACACCATATATTTT	CASSLSPFGSGNTIYF
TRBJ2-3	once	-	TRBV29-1	TGCAGCGCTGGTGAGGGCACAGATACGCAGTATTTT	CSAGEGTDTQYF
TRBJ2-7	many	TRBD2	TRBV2	TGTGCCAGCAGTGAACCAGCGGGGGGGCAAAACCACTACGAGCAGTACTTC	CASSEPAGGQNHYEQYF
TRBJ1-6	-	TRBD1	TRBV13	TGTGCCAGCAGCCACAGGGGGCAGGTTTCACCCCTCCACTTT	CASSHRGQVSPLHF
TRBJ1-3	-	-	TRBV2	TGTGCCAGCAGTACAGGTGACTCTGGAAACACCATATATTTT	CASSTGDSGNTIYF
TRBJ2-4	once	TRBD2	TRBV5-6	TGTGCCAGCAGGACTAGCGGGGGGGCCTCGGACATTCAGTACTTC	CASRTSGGASDIQYF
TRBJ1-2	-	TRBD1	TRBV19	TGTGCCAGTAGTATAAGAGGTCGGGGACAGGGGGGATCTCCTCCTAACTATGGCTACACCTTC	CASSIRGRGQGGSPPNYGYTF
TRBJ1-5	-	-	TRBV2	TGTGCCAGCAGTGGAGGGGACTTGGGGAATCAGCCCCAGCATTTT	CASSGGDLGNQPQHF
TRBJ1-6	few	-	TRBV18	TGTGCCAGCTCACCTACAGATTCACCCCTCCACTTT	CASSPTDSPLHF
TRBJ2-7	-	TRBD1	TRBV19	TGTGCCAGCTCAAGTCAGGGGGCCAACGAGCAGTACTTC	CASSSQGANEQYF
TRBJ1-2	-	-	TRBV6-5	TGTGCCAGCAGTTACTCACGACAGGTTGAAGGGGGCTACACCTTC	CASSYSRQVEGGYTF